What follows are 29 T cell receptor beta chains derived from one specimen sequenced in a study of blood T cell repertoires in COVID-19. Sequenced by immunoSEQ multiplex PCR; TCRdb stores in-frame clones only, minus some. The sample lists tens of thousands of clones; roughly nine tenths were seen once. Sample: peripheral blood. Receptors were obtained from a woman in her forties or fifties with COVID-19, enrolled during active disease.

The rearrangement uses TRBV6-5 and TRBJ2-3; 9 nucleotides agree with TRBD1. J gave up 2 bases and V 6 bases, and 3 bases lay outside the gene matches. The CDR3 is made up of 14 amino acids. Germline CDR1 MNHEY, CDR2 SVGAGI. CDR3 amino acids: CASSNRGHTDTQYF. DNA for the CDR3: TGTGCCAGCAGCAACAGGGGGCACACAGATACGCAGTATTTT.

The rearrangement uses TRBV7-9 and TRBJ1-4, with 7 bases fitting TRBD1. V was clipped by 6 bases and J by 8 bases; unmatched bases: 9. From germline, CDR1 is SEHNR and CDR2 FQNEAQ (reference sequence). This CDR3 is built from 14 residues. CDR3 coding DNA: TGTGCCAGCAGTCAGACAGGGCGGGCGGAAAAACTGTTTTTT. This gives the protein CASSQTGRAEKLFF. The full variable domain, rest sourced from reference TRBV7-9 and TRBJ1-4, is DTGVSQNPRHKITKRGQNVTFRCDPISEHNRLYWYRQTLGQGPEFLTYFQNEAQLEKSRLLSDRFSAERPKGSFSTLEIQRTEQGDSAMYLCASSQTGRAEKLFFGSGTQLSVL.

This rearrangement joins TRBV6-1 to TRBJ1-1; D is perhaps TRBD1 (5 bases). V lost 3 bases to trimming and J lost 1 base, with 15 bases between them. This CDR3 contains 16 residues. The germline CDR1 and CDR2 sequences are MNHNS and SASEGT. The CDR3 is CASSEPGLWRNTEAFF. CDR3 coding DNA: TGTGCCAGCAGTGAGCCGGGACTCTGGAGGAACACTGAAGCTTTCTTT.

This chain joins TRBV28 and TRBJ1-5; D call uncertain. Germline V gene data show CDR1 as MDHEN and CDR2 as SYDVKM. Trimming removed 2 bases at V and 4 bases at J, with 3 bases between. The CDR3 is 12 residues long. CDR3 residues: CASSLQNQPQHF. CDR3 coding DNA: TGTGCCAGCAGTTTACAGAATCAGCCCCAGCATTTT.

This chain links TRBV9 with TRBJ1-1, with D possibly being TRBD1 (5 bases). Germline V lookup: CDR1 SGDLS, CDR2 YYNGEE. With 3 bases removed from V and 0 bases from J, the gap between germline ends came to 9 bases. The CDR3 has 14 residues. The chain's CDR3 is CASSEGRLNTEAFF. The DNA for the CDR3 is TGTGCCAGCAGCGAGGGGCGATTGAACACTGAAGCTTTCTTT.

This chain uses TRBV29-1 with TRBJ2-7; 8 bases fit TRBD2. CDR3 size: 12 residues. J lost 4 bases, V lost 4 bases, and 3 bases had no gene match. Germline-derived CDR1 and CDR2 are SQVTM and ANQGSEA. This CDR3 is CSVVAGPYEQYF. In DNA form, the CDR3 reads TGCAGCGTTGTAGCGGGACCTTACGAGCAGTACTTC.

The rearrangement joins TRBV6-5 to TRBJ2-2, with TRBD2 matching over 7 bases. With V trimmed by 7 bases and J by 2 bases, 4 bases remained unmatched. CDR1 and CDR2 (germline): MNHEY, SVGAGI. The CDR3 is 14 residues long. The CDR3 region has the DNA TGTGCCAGCAATCCAGCGGGAAACACCGGGGAGCTGTTTTTT. Amino acid sequence: CASNPAGNTGELFF.

The rearrangement links TRBV6-5 to TRBJ1-4; 10 bases line up with TRBD1. This CDR3 region has 14 residues. V was clipped by 6 bases and J by 7 bases; unmatched bases: 5. The germline V gene has CDR1 MNHEY and CDR2 SVGAGI. The CDR3: CASRAGTGVEKLFF. The CDR3 region has the DNA TGTGCCAGCAGAGCCGGGACAGGGGTTGAAAAACTGTTTTTT.

The chain is built from TRBV7-2 and TRBJ2-1; D is perhaps TRBD1 (6 bases). The CDR3 has 15 residues. Germline V gene sequence: CDR1 SGHTA, CDR2 FQGNSA. V was trimmed by 5 bases and J by 1 base, leaving 12 bases between them. The DNA for the CDR3 is TGTGCCAGCAGCCGCACGGGACAATCCTACAATGAGCAGTTCTTC. Protein product: CASSRTGQSYNEQFF.

This clone came up a few times. The V gene is TRBV9, the J gene TRBJ2-1; TRBD2 matches at 11 bases. CDR1 is SGDLS and CDR2 is YYNGEE in the germline V gene. The trim removed 4 bases at V and 7 bases at J, leaving 7 bases unmatched. The CDR3 has 15 residues. As DNA, the CDR3 is TGTGCCAGCAGCTCAAGACTAGCGGGAACAAATGAGCAGTTCTTC. Its protein product is CASSSRLAGTNEQFF.

In its sample, this clone was seen once. This chain connects TRBV27 to TRBJ1-6; 8 nucleotides align to TRBD1. Losses at the gene ends were 3 bases for V and 9 bases for J; bases not matched to a gene: 7. The CDR3 covers 15 residues. Germline CDR1 reads MNHEY; CDR2 reads SMNVEV (reference sequence). CDR3 amino acids: CASSLSATGVSPLHF. CDR3 nucleotide sequence: TGTGCCAGCAGTTTGTCTGCGACAGGGGTTTCACCCCTCCACTTT.

The V call is TRBV7-2, the J call TRBJ2-3; 7 bases are shared with TRBD2. The CDR3 totals 14 residues. Germline CDR1 SGHTA, CDR2 FQGNSA. V trimming: 5 bases; J trimming: 7 bases; junction bases outside the gene matches: 9. CDR3 DNA: TGTGCCAGCAGCCCGTACTCGCGGGAGAATACGCAGTATTTT. It specifies CASSPYSRENTQYF.

V gene TRBV27 combines with J gene TRBJ2-7, with TRBD1 matching over 7 bases. The CDR3 spans 15 residues. The germline V gene has CDR1 MNHEY and CDR2 SMNVEV (reference sequence). V trimming: 7 bases; J trimming: 4 bases; junction bases outside the gene matches: 13. CDR3 DNA: TGTGCCAGCACCTGGACTGGGACAGCTCAATACGAGCAGTACTTC. Translated: CASTWTGTAQYEQYF.

The chain combines TRBV5-6 with TRBJ2-2; 12 bases align to TRBD2. Germline lookup yields CDR1 SGHDT and CDR2 YYEEEE. The V and J ends lost 2 bases and 5 bases, in that order; junction bases with no gene match: 7. This CDR3 region has 17 residues. The CDR3 protein is CASSFLAGGPGTGELFF. The CDR3 bases are TGTGCCAGCAGCTTTCTAGCGGGAGGGCCCGGTACCGGGGAGCTGTTTTTT.

J is TRBJ1-2 and V is TRBV18, with 9 nucleotides matching TRBD1. Per the germline V gene, CDR1 is KGHSH and CDR2 is LQKENI. The CDR3 loop spans 16 amino acids. Trimming took 3 bases from V and 6 from J; bases not matched to a gene: 11. CDR3 sequence: CASSPGGTGTEDGYTF. In DNA form, the CDR3 reads TGTGCCAGCTCACCGGGGGGGACAGGGACGGAGGATGGCTACACCTTC.

The rearrangement uses TRBV25-1 and TRBJ2-2; 13 bases match TRBD2. The CDR3 has 16 residues. V gave up 4 bases and J gave up 8 bases; unmatched junction bases: 7. Germline V gene lookup returns CDR1 MGHDK and CDR2 SYGVNS. The CDR3 here is CASSGGGLAGVGELFF. CDR3 in DNA: TGTGCCAGCAGTGGAGGAGGACTAGCGGGAGTGGGGGAGCTGTTTTTT.

The chain is built from TRBV10-1 and TRBJ2-3, with a weak D call TRBD2 (6 bases). There are 14 residues in the CDR3. Looked up from germline, CDR1 is WNHNN and CDR2 is SYGVQD (reference sequence). The V gene lost 3 bases and the J gene lost 6 bases, with 13 bases spanning the gap. The CDR3 spells CASSDLAGIDTQYF. The CDR3 DNA sequence: TGCGCCAGCAGTGATTTGGCGGGAATTGATACGCAGTATTTT.

The V and J genes are TRBV5-1 and TRBJ2-3, with TRBD2 matching over 8 bases. The CDR3 is 14 amino acids. After removal of 3 bases from V and 5 bases from J, the junction contained 5 bases not matched to a gene. Germline V gives CDR1 SGHRS, CDR2 YFSETQ. This CDR3 reads CASSWGLEQDTQYF. CDR3 DNA: TGCGCCAGCAGCTGGGGACTAGAGCAAGATACGCAGTATTTT.

The J gene is TRBJ2-1, the V gene TRBV3-1 (or the pseudogene TRBV3-2); D unresolved. Germline V gene lookup returns CDR1 LGHDT and CDR2 YNNKEL (reference sequence). The CDR3 is 12 residues long. V lost 4 bases and J 8 bases, leaving 9 bases between the germline ends. Here the CDR3 reads CASSLLRYEQFF. DNA of the CDR3: TGTGCCAGCAGCCTTCTCCGTTATGAGCAGTTCTTC.

This chain joins TRBV27 and TRBJ2-1, with a tentative D call TRBD1 (6 bases). Germline loops: CDR1 MNHEY, CDR2 SMNVEV (reference sequence). Trimming pared 8 bases from V and 5 bases from J, leaving 13 bases between. This CDR3 spans 13 amino acids. In DNA form, the CDR3 reads TGTGCCAGCGGAATAGGGGGACACAATGAGCAGTTCTTC. Translating gives CASGIGGHNEQFF.

The chain uses TRBV24-1 and TRBJ2-3; a weak D match, TRBD1 (5 bases). CDR3 length: 15 residues. The ends were cut back, 6 bases at V and 0 bases at J, with 12 bases in the middle. CDR1 is KGHDR and CDR2 is SFDVKD in the germline V gene. CDR3 sequence reads: CATSSGPGSTDTQYF. In nucleotides, the CDR3 is TGTGCCACCAGTTCTGGACCAGGGAGCACAGATACGCAGTATTTT.

The V call is TRBV7-2, the J call TRBJ2-1, with 12 nucleotides matching TRBD2. There are 16 residues in the CDR3. Germline V gene sequence: CDR1 SGHTA, CDR2 FQGNSA. V gave up 5 bases and J gave up 6 bases; unmatched junction bases: 8. The CDR3 coding sequence is TGTGCCAGCAGCCCTAGCGGGAGGGCCTGGGGCAATGAGCAGTTCTTC. As protein: CASSPSGRAWGNEQFF.

The chain uses TRBV15 and TRBJ1-1; the match to TRBD1 covers 9 bases. This CDR3 has 13 residues. Germline values: CDR1 LNHNV, CDR2 YYDKDF (reference sequence). V shed 3 bases and J 7 bases; nucleotides not matched to a gene: 3. Here the CDR3 DNA reads TGTGCCACCAGCAGGGACAGGGGATTTGAAGCTTTCTTT. Protein: CATSRDRGFEAFF.

This chain joins TRBV19 and TRBJ2-3, with 10 bases fitting TRBD2. Germline V lookup: CDR1 LNHDA, CDR2 SQIVND (reference sequence). There are 16 residues in the CDR3. Trimming cost V 5 bases and J 2 bases; bases outside gene matches: 7. As DNA, the CDR3 is TGTGCCAGTAGTGTCCGACTAGCGGGTTACACAGATACGCAGTATTTT. Amino acid sequence: CASSVRLAGYTDTQYF.

This chain uses TRBV7-9 with TRBJ1-2; D is unclear. The CDR3 has 12 amino acids. The germline gives CDR1 SEHNR, CDR2 FQNEAQ (reference sequence). Trimming cost V 5 bases and J 2 bases, with 6 bases left between them. The CDR3 protein is CASSRENYGYTF. CDR3 sequence (DNA): TGTGCCAGCAGCCGAGAGAACTATGGCTACACCTTC.

CDR3 protein: CASSRTSGQETQYF. Here the CDR3 DNA reads TGTGCCAGCAGTCGTACTAGCGGGCAAGAGACCCAGTACTTC. The chain links TRBV27 to TRBJ2-5; TRBD2 matches at 9 bases. The trim removed 5 bases at V and 2 bases at J, leaving 3 bases unmatched. Germline CDR1 and CDR2: MNHEY and SMNVEV (reference sequence). This CDR3 spans 14 amino acids.

The chain couples TRBV6-6 to TRBJ2-2; TRBD1 agrees at 7 bases. There are 14 residues in the CDR3. J was trimmed by 1 base and V by 9 bases; bases with no gene match: 5. The germline CDR1 and CDR2 sequences are MNHNY and SVGAGI (reference sequence). In DNA form, the CDR3 reads TGTGCCAGTACCGGGACAGTGAACACCGGGGAGCTGTTTTTT. Its protein is CASTGTVNTGELFF.

The genes are TRBV15 and TRBJ2-1; 9 nucleotides align to TRBD2. The CDR3 is made up of 19 amino acids. V lost 1 base to trimming and J lost 1 base; unmatched junction nucleotides: 11. The germline gives CDR1 LNHNV, CDR2 YYDKDF (reference sequence). This CDR3 reads CATSRGWPSGEASYNEQFF. DNA for the CDR3: TGTGCCACCAGCAGAGGCTGGCCTAGCGGGGAAGCGTCCTACAATGAGCAGTTCTTC.

This chain links TRBV6-6 with TRBJ2-7; D gene uncertain. CDR3 length: 13 amino acids. Germline CDR1 reads MNHNY; CDR2 reads SVGAGI (reference sequence). The V gene lost 6 bases and the J gene lost 6 bases, with 15 bases spanning the gap. CDR3: CASSLTTSLEQYF. In DNA form, the CDR3 reads TGTGCCAGCAGCCTAACTACCTCCCTCGAGCAGTACTTC.